The 26 T cell receptor beta chains reported below all come from one sample, sequenced in a study of technical replicates of blood from several donors. Data came from immunoSEQ multiplex PCR; TCRdb stores just in-frame clones and leaves some out. The sample holds approximately 93,000 clones, nearly 95% seen once. The sequencing input was T cells isolated from PBMCs. These receptors all stem from a human donor in good health.

The chain uses TRBV5-1 and TRBJ2-2, with 10 bases lining up with TRBD2. CDR1 SGHRS and CDR2 YFSETQ come from the germline V gene. The CDR3 loop spans 18 amino acids. V shed 4 bases and J 3 bases; nucleotides not matched to a gene: 12. The CDR3 region is CASSPFPPLAGDTGELFF. CDR3 DNA sequence: TGCGCCAGCAGCCCATTCCCCCCTCTAGCGGGAGACACCGGGGAGCTGTTTTTT.

This rearrangement joins TRBV27 to TRBJ2-3, with a possible D match to TRBD1 (6 bases). Germline loops: CDR1 MNHEY, CDR2 SMNVEV (reference sequence). V gave up 6 bases and J gave up 0 bases, with 16 bases separating them. This CDR3 comprises 16 residues. CDR3 bases: TGTGCCAGCAGCCAAAACCGGGACACTAGCACAGATACGCAGTATTTT. Translating it yields CASSQNRDTSTDTQYF.

Concerning this clone: Different DNA sequences within this sample yield the same CDR3. The chain links TRBV5-1 to TRBJ1-1; possibly TRBD1 for D (6 bases). Trimming removed 4 bases from V and 5 bases from J, with 9 bases in between. The CDR3 loop spans 12 amino acids. Germline CDR1 and CDR2: SGHRS and YFSETQ. The CDR3 loop is CASSLTGTEAFF. The CDR3 DNA sequence: TGCGCCAGCAGCCTTACAGGGACTGAAGCTTTCTTT.

J is TRBJ2-3 and V is TRBV4-1; 8 positions match TRBD2. CDR1 and CDR2 (germline): MGHRA, YSYEKL. The CDR3 covers 17 residues. V was pared by 1 base and J by 1 base, with 7 bases of the junction left unmatched. For the CDR3, the DNA is TGCGCCAGCAGCCAAGCGGCCGCGGGGGGCCGCACAGATACGCAGTATTTT. Protein sequence: CASSQAAAGGRTDTQYF.

This rearrangement joins TRBV30 to TRBJ2-1; no clear D. The CDR3 spans 11 residues. The germline V gene encodes CDR1 GTSNPN and CDR2 SVGIG (reference sequence). The V and J ends lost 2 bases and 10 bases respectively, with 9 bases between them. CDR3 sequence reads: CAWSTRVEQFF. The CDR3 nucleotides are TGTGCCTGGAGTACTCGTGTGGAGCAGTTCTTC.

The gene calls are TRBV23-1 and TRBJ1-1; weak D call: TRBD1 (6 bases). TRBV23-1 is placed among ORFs of uncertain function. Trimming pared 2 bases from V and 1 base from J, leaving 14 bases between. This CDR3 spans 16 amino acids. CDR3 sequence: CASSQKQQGRNTEAFF. The CDR3 DNA sequence: TGCGCCAGCAGTCAAAAACAGCAGGGGAGGAACACTGAAGCTTTCTTT.

This clone has just one count. V gene TRBV7-3 combines with J gene TRBJ2-3; 7 bases agree with TRBD2. The trim removed 1 base at V and 3 bases at J, leaving 10 bases unmatched. Germline V gene data show CDR1 as SGHTA and CDR2 as FQGTGA. The CDR3 spans 17 residues. The CDR3 nucleotides are TGTGCCAGCAGCTTAATTGGCGGGGGAATGGGGACAGATACGCAGTATTTT. It specifies CASSLIGGGMGTDTQYF. Drawing the rest from reference TRBV7-3 and TRBJ2-3, the complete variable domain is GAGVSQTPSNKVTEKGKYVELRCDPISGHTALYWYRQSLGQGPEFLIYFQGTGAADDSGLPNDRFFAVRPEGSVSTLKIQRTERGDSAVYLCASSLIGGGMGTDTQYFGPGTRLTVL.

The chain is built from TRBV5-1 and TRBJ2-3; 7 bases are shared with TRBD1. Germline V gene lookup returns CDR1 SGHRS and CDR2 YFSETQ. The J segment lost 1 base and the V segment lost 4 bases, leaving 9 bases of the junction unmatched. The CDR3 has 16 amino acids. The DNA of the CDR3 is TGCGCCAGCAGCCGACAGGGCGAGGGGCGCACAGATACGCAGTATTTT. Translating it yields CASSRQGEGRTDTQYF.

This clone was seen only once. J is TRBJ1-2 and V is TRBV6-5, with 7 nucleotides matching TRBD1. The germline CDR1 and CDR2 sequences are MNHEY and SVGAGI. The CDR3 spans 15 residues. V dropped 2 bases and J dropped 9; count of bases not matched to a gene: 12. CDR3 loop: CASSYPRQGSVSYTF. In DNA, the CDR3 is TGTGCCAGCAGTTACCCCCGACAGGGTTCGGTTAGCTACACCTTC.

The chain recombines TRBV29-1 with TRBJ2-3; 9 bases align to TRBD1. Germline CDR1 and CDR2: SQVTM and ANQGSEA. After removal of 4 bases from V and 4 bases from J, the junction contained 9 bases not matched to a gene. The CDR3 is 15 amino acids. The CDR3: CSVGRTGGNPDTQYF. The CDR3 bases are TGCAGCGTTGGCCGCACAGGGGGCAACCCAGATACGCAGTATTTT.

The chain carries TRBV5-1 and TRBJ2-3; TRBD2 aligns across 12 bases. V gave up 3 bases and J gave up 2 bases; unmatched junction bases: 4. Germline V gene lookup returns CDR1 SGHRS and CDR2 YFSETQ. CDR3 length equals 16 residues. CDR3 coding DNA: TGCGCCAGCAGCTCCGGACTAGCGGGGAACACAGATACGCAGTATTTT. Its translation: CASSSGLAGNTDTQYF.

The rearrangement joins TRBV5-1 to TRBJ1-2, with D possibly matching TRBD1 (5 bases). Trimming pared 2 bases from V and 6 bases from J, leaving 11 bases between. Germline assignment: CDR1 SGHRS and CDR2 YFSETQ. The CDR3 is made up of 13 amino acids. The CDR3 sequence is CASSFGGGDGYTF. CDR3 nucleotide sequence: TGCGCCAGCAGCTTCGGGGGTGGAGATGGCTACACCTTC.

About this clone: This sample includes further DNA sequences coding for the same CDR3. The chain recombines TRBV5-1 with TRBJ2-7; 12 nucleotides match TRBD1. The length of the CDR3 is 14 residues. Trimming took 4 bases from V and 4 from J; bases not matched to a gene: 3. Germline CDR1 reads SGHRS; CDR2 reads YFSETQ. CDR3 nucleotide sequence: TGCGCCAGCAGCCTGGGACAGGGGGCATACGAGCAGTACTTC. Translating gives CASSLGQGAYEQYF.

This chain joins TRBV15 and TRBJ1-1, with TRBD1 matching 10 bases. The length of the CDR3 is 14 residues. Germline V CDR1 and CDR2: LNHNV, YYDKDF (reference sequence). The J segment lost 5 bases and the V segment lost 5 bases, leaving 5 bases of the junction unmatched. The DNA of the CDR3 is TGTGCCACCAGCCGGGACAGGGGTTGGACTGAAGCTTTCTTT. It codes for CATSRDRGWTEAFF.

This chain connects TRBV27 to TRBJ1-5; 7 bases are a match to TRBD1. With 6 bases clipped from V and 0 bases from J, the junction kept 5 bases outside the gene matches. The germline V gene encodes CDR1 MNHEY and CDR2 SMNVEV (reference sequence). The CDR3 length is 15 residues. Here the CDR3 DNA reads TGTGCCAGCAGACAGGGGATCTATAGCAATCAGCCCCAGCATTTT. Translating it yields CASRQGIYSNQPQHF.

The V gene is TRBV7-6, the J gene TRBJ2-3; 7 positions agree with TRBD2. The CDR3 spans 15 residues. The germline gives CDR1 SGHVS, CDR2 FNYEAQ. The V segment lost 1 base and the J segment 3 bases; nucleotides outside the gene matches: 4. The CDR3 sequence is CASSLGLAETDTQYF. In DNA, the CDR3 is TGTGCCAGCAGCTTAGGGCTAGCGGAGACAGATACGCAGTATTTT.

V is TRBV5-1 and J is TRBJ2-7, with 9 bases that match TRBD2. Trimming took 1 base from V and 5 from J; bases not matched to a gene: 13. CDR1 is SGHRS and CDR2 is YFSETQ in the germline V gene. The CDR3 extends over 17 amino acids. The CDR3 is CASSLKGSGSKMDEQYF. The DNA of the CDR3 is TGCGCCAGCAGCTTGAAAGGTAGCGGGAGTAAGATGGACGAGCAGTACTTC.

J is TRBJ2-1 and V is TRBV4-1, with 9 positions matching TRBD1. Looked up from germline, CDR1 is MGHRA and CDR2 is YSYEKL. V was pared by 2 bases and J by 9 bases, with 11 bases of the junction left unmatched. The CDR3 length is 16 residues. For the CDR3, the DNA is TGCGCCAGCAGCCAACCCGGGACAGGGACTCGAGGTGAGCAGTTCTTC. Protein product: CASSQPGTGTRGEQFF.

The chain links TRBV28 to TRBJ2-1; the D is unclear. The CDR3 contains 15 residues. Germline CDR1 and CDR2: MDHEN and SYDVKM. The V and J ends lost 7 bases and 2 bases respectively, with 15 bases between them. CDR3 nucleotides: TGTGCCAGCAACGACTTCCCACGAACCTACAATGAGCAGTTCTTC. It translates to CASNDFPRTYNEQFF.

The CDR3 DNA follows: TGTGCCAGCCTGGGTAGCCATAAAAACATTCAGTACTTC. Residues: CASLGSHKNIQYF. The chain carries TRBV6-5 and TRBJ2-4, with unresolved D. CDR3 size: 13 residues. The V and J ends lost 8 bases and 4 bases respectively, with 12 bases between them. Germline loops: CDR1 MNHEY, CDR2 SVGAGI.

This clone was recorded once. The chain uses TRBV5-1 and TRBJ2-3; TRBD1 matches at 7 bases. After removal of 5 bases from V and 1 base from J, the junction contained 1 base not matched to a gene. The CDR3 extends over 13 amino acids. Per the germline V gene, CDR1 is SGHRS and CDR2 is YFSETQ. The CDR3 loop reads CASRTGGTDTQYF. CDR3 DNA sequence: TGCGCCAGCAGAACAGGGGGCACAGATACGCAGTATTTT.

V and J are TRBV4-1 and TRBJ1-1; the D gene is possibly TRBD1 (6 bases). The V end lost 5 bases, the J end lost 5 bases, and 24 bases lay between the germline ends. Germline V gene data show CDR1 as MGHRA and CDR2 as YSYEKL. This CDR3 is built from 17 residues. CDR3 DNA sequence: TGCGCCAGCAGCTACAAGGCAATCGCAGGGGATAGGACTGAAGCTTTCTTT. Translation gives CASSYKAIAGDRTEAFF.

The V gene is TRBV16, the J gene TRBJ1-1, with D possibly TRBD1 on 5 matching bases. V dropped 0 bases and J dropped 4 bases, with 6 bases sitting between them. This CDR3 contains 13 residues. The germline CDR1 and CDR2 sequences are KGHSY and FQNENV. The CDR3 is CASSQSGGTEAFF. CDR3 DNA sequence: TGTGCCAGCAGCCAATCGGGGGGCACTGAAGCTTTCTTT. Variable domain in full (rest from reference TRBV16 and TRBJ1-1): GEEVAQTPKHLVRGEGQKAKLYCAPIKGHSYVFWYQQVLKNEFKFLISFQNENVFDETGMPKERFSAKCLPNSPCSLEIQATKLEDSAVYFCASSQSGGTEAFFGQGTRLTVV.

The chain carries TRBV27 and TRBJ1-5; tentative D call: TRBD1 (6 bases). CDR1 is MNHEY, CDR2 SMNVEV, per germline (reference sequence). V was clipped by 7 bases and J by 0 bases, with 13 bases between them. The CDR3 contains 15 residues. CDR3 bases: TGTGCCAGCAAGACAGGCCGTCTTAGCAATCAGCCCCAGCATTTT. It yields the protein CASKTGRLSNQPQHF.

The rearrangement joins TRBV4-1 to TRBJ1-2; tentative D call: TRBD1 (5 bases). The CDR3 sequence is 13 residues long. Germline-derived CDR1 and CDR2 are MGHRA and YSYEKL. Trimming took 10 bases from V and 0 from J, leaving 12 bases between them. CDR3 in amino acids: CATLGGSNYGYTF. The CDR3 nucleotides are TGCGCCACCCTCGGGGGTTCTAACTATGGCTACACCTTC.

The CDR3 protein is CASSASGLAQYEQYF. The DNA of the CDR3 is TGCGCCAGCAGCGCATCGGGACTAGCGCAGTACGAGCAGTACTTC. The chain links TRBV4-1 to TRBJ2-7; 10 bases are shared with TRBD2. The CDR3 spans 15 residues. Trimming removed 5 bases from V and 4 bases from J; junction bases left unmatched: 8. Germline V lookup: CDR1 MGHRA, CDR2 YSYEKL.